The rows below give T cell receptor beta chains drawn from one sample of a study of blood T cell repertoires in COVID-19. The repertoire was sequenced with immunoSEQ multiplex PCR; TCRdb's copy has only in-frame clones and lacks some. The data show approximately 99,000 clones, about two thirds seen once. The sequencing sample was made of peripheral blood. These receptors were collected from a woman aged 40-49 years with acute or convalescent COVID-19. Both conserved end residues are part of each CDR3. A D gene is named only where the DNA matches it firmly. Size tells how often a clone was seen (once, few, many) or the class of an expanded clone, and some rows leave it out.

TGTGCCATCAGTGGGGCAGGGACTGAAGCTTTCTTT CAISGAGTEAFF 12 TRBV10-3 few TRBJ1-1 NA
TGTGCCAGCAGTTTTAACTCCTACGAGCAGTACTTC CASSFNSYEQYF 12 TRBV12-3/TRBV12-4 NA TRBJ2-7 NA
TGTGCCAGCAGTTCACCTGGGACAGCCTCTGAAGCTTTCTTT CASSSPGTASEAFF 14 TRBV28 NA TRBJ1-1 TRBD1
TGCGCCAGCAGCCAGACAGGCCCTGGTTCACCCCTCCACTTT CASSQTGPGSPLHF 14 TRBV5-1 NA TRBJ1-6 NA
TGCGCCAGCAGCCAAATACAGGGGAGCCTTAACTATGGCTACACCTTC CASSQIQGSLNYGYTF 16 TRBV4-1 NA TRBJ1-2 TRBD1
TGTGCCAGCAGTGATACCCAGGGGGCTGGAGGCTATGGCTACACCTTC CASSDTQGAGGYGYTF 16 TRBV2 few TRBJ1-2 TRBD1
TGTGCCAGCAGCCAATCCCGGCAGGGGCGAGAGACCCAGTACTTC CASSQSRQGRETQYF 15 TRBV14 once TRBJ2-5 NA
TGTGCCAGCAGTAAAACAGGGGTTCCTGGCTACACCTTC CASSKTGVPGYTF 13 TRBV6-2/TRBV6-3 NA TRBJ1-2 TRBD1
TGTGCCAGCAGCTTAATCTCAGACAATGAGCAGTTCTTC CASSLISDNEQFF 13 TRBV7-9 NA TRBJ2-1 NA
TGTGCCAGCAGTGTGCATAGCGGGGGGGAGCTGTTTTTT CASSVHSGGELFF 13 TRBV2 few TRBJ2-2 TRBD2
TGTGCCAGTAGTAGCATTGATCGGGACAGTGAAAATCAGCCCCAGCATTTT CASSSIDRDSENQPQHF 17 TRBV19 NA TRBJ1-5 TRBD1
TGTGCCAGCAGTTTTTCCAACCCCGGCAGGCCGTCGTCCTACGAGCAGTACTTC CASSFSNPGRPSSYEQYF 18 TRBV28 NA TRBJ2-7 NA
TGTGCCAGCAGCGGGCTAGCGGGTTCAATCGTAACCTACGAGCAGTACTTC CASSGLAGSIVTYEQYF 17 TRBV14 NA TRBJ2-7 TRBD2
TGTGCCGGCGGACTAGCTTCAAATACGCAGTATTTT CAGGLASNTQYF 12 TRBV6-5 NA TRBJ2-3 TRBD2
TGTGCCAGCAGCGGACAGGGGGTTGGAGAAAAACTGTTTTTT CASSGQGVGEKLFF 14 TRBV6-5 NA TRBJ1-4 TRBD1
TGTGCCAGCAGTTTGGAGAGTACTGAAGCTTTCTTT CASSLESTEAFF 12 TRBV12-3/TRBV12-4 NA TRBJ1-1 NA
TGTGCCAGCAGCTCCGGGACAGGGACTGAAGCTTTCTTT CASSSGTGTEAFF 13 TRBV2 NA TRBJ1-1 TRBD1
TGTGCCAGCAGCTTCCCCCCCAGACAGATGAACACTGAAGCTTTCTTT CASSFPPRQMNTEAFF 16 TRBV5-6 NA TRBJ1-1 NA
TGCGCCAGCAGCTCCCACCGGGTGGGGGGGAACACTGAAGCTTTCTTT CASSSHRVGGNTEAFF 16 TRBV5-1 NA TRBJ1-1 NA
TGCGCCAGCAGCTTGGGGGACAGGGGTAATGAGCAGTTCTTC CASSLGDRGNEQFF 14 TRBV5-1 NA TRBJ2-1 TRBD1
TGTGCCTCCCAGCGGGGGGGCTTCGAAGATACGCAGTATTTT CASQRGGFEDTQYF 14 TRBV6-5 NA TRBJ2-3 TRBD2
TGTGCCAGCCAATCTATGAACACTGAAGCTTTCTTT CASQSMNTEAFF 12 TRBV6-5 NA TRBJ1-1 NA
TGCGCCAGCAGCTCGTACAGGGACGAGCAGTACTTC CASSSYRDEQYF 12 TRBV5-1 few TRBJ2-7 NA
TGCGCCAGCGAGGGTCGGTCGGGCCGGAACACCGGGGAGCTGTTTTTT CASEGRSGRNTGELFF 16 TRBV10-2 NA TRBJ2-2 NA
TGTGCCAGCAGTTACAATTTACCGGGTTCACCCCTCCACTTT CASSYNLPGSPLHF 14 TRBV6-2/TRBV6-3 NA TRBJ1-6 NA
TGTGCCAGCAGCCAAGACACGACTGAAGCTTTCTTT CASSQDTTEAFF 12 TRBV2 NA TRBJ1-1 NA
TGCAGCGGCCTGACTAGCGGGGGTGGCGCCGGGGAGCTGTTTTTT CSGLTSGGGAGELFF 15 TRBV29-1 NA TRBJ2-2 TRBD2
TGTGCCTGGAGTCCCGGACAGGGACTGTTTTTT CAWSPGQGLFF 11 TRBV30 NA TRBJ1-4 TRBD1
TGTGCCAGCAGTCGGACACAGGGTCACACCGGGGAGCTGTTTTTT CASSRTQGHTGELFF 15 TRBV6-5 NA TRBJ2-2 NA
TGTGCCAGCAGCACCGGGACAGTATACTACGAGCAGTACTTC CASSTGTVYYEQYF 14 TRBV7-2 few TRBJ2-7 TRBD1
TGCGCCAGCAGTCAACTAGTCGAGATAGGGGGCTATGGCTACACCTTC CASSQLVEIGGYGYTF 16 TRBV23-1 NA TRBJ1-2 NA
TGTGCCAGCAGCCCTCAGGGACAGTCGAACACTGAAGCTTTCTTT CASSPQGQSNTEAFF 15 TRBV7-2 NA TRBJ1-1 TRBD1
TGCGCCAGCAGCTTTGAGGCAGATGTGGGCTACACCTTC CASSFEADVGYTF 13 TRBV5-1 NA TRBJ1-2 NA
TGTGCCTGGAGTGATAGATCGTTTGGGGCGGACAATCAGCCCCAGCATTTT CAWSDRSFGADNQPQHF 17 TRBV30 NA TRBJ1-5 NA
TGTGCCAGCAGCTTAGATCCGGGGGGCAACATTCAGTACTTC CASSLDPGGNIQYF 14 TRBV7-2 NA TRBJ2-4 NA
TGCGCCAGCAGCCGCGTTAAGAGTCGCACTGAAGCTTTCTTT CASSRVKSRTEAFF 14 TRBV4-1 NA TRBJ1-1 NA
TGTGCCAGCAGCGAGCGGCAACAGGGGACGGGCTACGAGCAGTACTTC CASSERQQGTGYEQYF 16 TRBV7-6 NA TRBJ2-7 TRBD1
TGTGCCAGCAGCAACGGGGGCTACAATGAGCAGTTCTTC CASSNGGYNEQFF 13 TRBV3-1/TRBV3-2 NA TRBJ2-1 NA
TGTGCCAGCAGCTCGGGACAGGGTAACTACGAGCAGTACTTC CASSSGQGNYEQYF 14 TRBV11-2 NA TRBJ2-7 TRBD1
TGTGCCAGCAGCTACAGGACATCTGGAGCTTTCTTT CASSYRTSGAFF 12 TRBV5-8 NA TRBJ1-1 NA